The clone carrying this TCR beta chain occurred once. The germline V gene encodes CDR1 SGHAT and CDR2 FQNNGV. V was clipped by 0 bases and J by 3 bases; unmatched bases: 5. This CDR3 region has 15 residues. The data stem from a study of blood T cell repertoires in COVID-19. Assay: immunoSEQ multiplex PCR; the TCRdb copy retains only in-frame clones and omits some. The table records about 180,000 clones, 82% of them present only once. The gene calls are TRBV11-2 and TRBJ2-7; 7 bases agree with TRBD2. The material sequenced was peripheral blood. The TCR originated in a woman in her 70s with acute or convalescent COVID-19. DNA for the CDR3: TGTGCCAGCAGCTTAGATACCGGGACTATCTACGAGCAGTACTTC. Amino acid sequence: CASSLDTGTIYEQYF.